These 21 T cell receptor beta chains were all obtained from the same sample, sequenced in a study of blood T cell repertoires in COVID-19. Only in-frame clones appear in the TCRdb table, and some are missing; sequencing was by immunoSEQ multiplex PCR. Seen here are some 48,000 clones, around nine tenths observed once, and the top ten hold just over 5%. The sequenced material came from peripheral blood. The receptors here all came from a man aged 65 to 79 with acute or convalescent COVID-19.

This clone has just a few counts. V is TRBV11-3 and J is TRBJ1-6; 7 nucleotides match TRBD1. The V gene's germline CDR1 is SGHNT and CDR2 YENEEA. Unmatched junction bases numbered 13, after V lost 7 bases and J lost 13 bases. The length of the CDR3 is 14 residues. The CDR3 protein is CASNPQGRLMPLHF. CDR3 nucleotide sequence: TGTGCCAGCAACCCACAGGGGCGGCTGATGCCCCTCCACTTT.

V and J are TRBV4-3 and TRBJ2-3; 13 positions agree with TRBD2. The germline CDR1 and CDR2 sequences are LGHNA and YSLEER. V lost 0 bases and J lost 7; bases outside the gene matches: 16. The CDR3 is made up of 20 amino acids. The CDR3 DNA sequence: TGCGCCAGCAGCCAAGAAGGGGTCCAGTTACTAGCGGGGGGGCTAAATACGCAGTATTTT. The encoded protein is CASSQEGVQLLAGGLNTQYF.

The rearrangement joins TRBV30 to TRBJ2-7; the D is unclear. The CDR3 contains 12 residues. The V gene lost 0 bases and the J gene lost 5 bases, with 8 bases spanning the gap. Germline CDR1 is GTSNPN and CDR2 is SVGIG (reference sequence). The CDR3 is CAWSVQSNEQYF. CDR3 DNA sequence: TGTGCCTGGAGTGTTCAATCCAACGAGCAGTACTTC.

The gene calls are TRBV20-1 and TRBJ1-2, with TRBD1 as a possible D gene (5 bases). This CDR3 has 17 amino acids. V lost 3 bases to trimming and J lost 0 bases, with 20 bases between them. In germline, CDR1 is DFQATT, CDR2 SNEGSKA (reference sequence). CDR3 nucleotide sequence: TGCAGTGCTAGTAATCGGGGGGACGGACGAGCTAACTATGGCTACACCTTC. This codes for CSASNRGDGRANYGYTF.

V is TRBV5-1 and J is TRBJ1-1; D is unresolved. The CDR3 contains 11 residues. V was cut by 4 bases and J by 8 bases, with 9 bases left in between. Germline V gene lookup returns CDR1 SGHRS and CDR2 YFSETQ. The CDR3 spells CASSPGVEAFF. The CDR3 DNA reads TGCGCCAGCAGCCCCGGAGTAGAAGCTTTCTTT.

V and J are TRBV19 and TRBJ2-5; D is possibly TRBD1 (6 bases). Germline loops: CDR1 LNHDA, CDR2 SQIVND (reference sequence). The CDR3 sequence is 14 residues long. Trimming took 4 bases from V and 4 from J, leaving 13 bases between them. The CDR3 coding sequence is TGTGCCAGTAGTACCGGACAGCACGGAGAGACCCAGTACTTC. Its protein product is CASSTGQHGETQYF.

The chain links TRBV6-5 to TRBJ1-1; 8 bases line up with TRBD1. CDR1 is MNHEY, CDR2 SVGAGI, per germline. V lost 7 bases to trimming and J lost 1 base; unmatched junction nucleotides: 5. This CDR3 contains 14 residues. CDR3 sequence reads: CASTRQGPNTEAFF. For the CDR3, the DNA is TGTGCCAGCACCAGACAGGGGCCGAACACTGAAGCTTTCTTT.

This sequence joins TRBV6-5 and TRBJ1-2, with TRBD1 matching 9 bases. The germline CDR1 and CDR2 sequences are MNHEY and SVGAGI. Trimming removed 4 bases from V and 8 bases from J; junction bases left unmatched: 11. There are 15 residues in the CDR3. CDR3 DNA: TGTGCCAGCAGTTTTACTCGGACAGGGGCTTGGGGCTACACCTTC. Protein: CASSFTRTGAWGYTF.

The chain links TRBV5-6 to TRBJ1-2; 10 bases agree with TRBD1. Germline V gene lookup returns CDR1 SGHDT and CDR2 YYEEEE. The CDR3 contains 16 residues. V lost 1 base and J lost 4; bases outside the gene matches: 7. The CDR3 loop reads CASSLFGTGAGYGYTF. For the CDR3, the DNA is TGTGCCAGCAGCTTGTTTGGGACAGGGGCGGGCTATGGCTACACCTTC.

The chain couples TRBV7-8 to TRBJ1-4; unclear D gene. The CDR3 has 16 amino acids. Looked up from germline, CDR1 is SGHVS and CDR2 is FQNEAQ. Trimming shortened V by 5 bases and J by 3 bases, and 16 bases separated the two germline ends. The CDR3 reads CASSPVIGFANEKLFF. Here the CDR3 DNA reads TGTGCCAGCAGCCCGGTGATCGGGTTTGCTAATGAAAAACTGTTTTTT.

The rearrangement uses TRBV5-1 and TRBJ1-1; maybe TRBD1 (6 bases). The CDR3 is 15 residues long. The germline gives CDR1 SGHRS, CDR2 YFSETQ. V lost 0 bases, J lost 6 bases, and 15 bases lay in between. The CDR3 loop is CASSLDQGLGAEAFF. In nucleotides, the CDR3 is TGCGCCAGCAGCTTGGATCAGGGGTTAGGCGCTGAAGCTTTCTTT.

The CDR3 DNA follows: TGTGCCAGTAGTGATACCGGGACAGGGGTCTACGAGCAGTACTTC. Translated, it gives CASSDTGTGVYEQYF. The chain is built from TRBV19 and TRBJ2-7, with TRBD1 matching 10 bases. The CDR3 length is 15 residues. CDR1 and CDR2 from the germline V gene are LNHDA and SQIVND (reference sequence). J was trimmed by 3 bases and V by 5 bases; bases with no gene match: 7.

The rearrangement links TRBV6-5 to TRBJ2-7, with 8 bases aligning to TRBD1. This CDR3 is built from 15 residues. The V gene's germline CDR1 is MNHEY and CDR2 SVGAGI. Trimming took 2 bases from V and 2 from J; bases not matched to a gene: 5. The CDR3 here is CASSYGGQGPYEQYF. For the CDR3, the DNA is TGTGCCAGCAGTTACGGAGGACAGGGACCCTACGAGCAGTACTTC.

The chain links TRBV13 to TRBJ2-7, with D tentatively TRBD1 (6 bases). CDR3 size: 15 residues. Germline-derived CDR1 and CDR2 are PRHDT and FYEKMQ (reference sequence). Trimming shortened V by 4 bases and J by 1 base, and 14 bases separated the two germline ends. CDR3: CASSSARQGSYEQYF. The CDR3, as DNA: TGTGCCAGCAGCTCCGCCCGGCAGGGGTCCTACGAGCAGTACTTC. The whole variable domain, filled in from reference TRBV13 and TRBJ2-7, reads AAGVIQSPRHLIKEKRETATLKCYPIPRHDTVYWYQQGPGQDPQFLISFYEKMQSDKGSIPDRFSAQQFSDYHSELNMSSLELGDSALYFCASSSARQGSYEQYFGPGTRLTVT.

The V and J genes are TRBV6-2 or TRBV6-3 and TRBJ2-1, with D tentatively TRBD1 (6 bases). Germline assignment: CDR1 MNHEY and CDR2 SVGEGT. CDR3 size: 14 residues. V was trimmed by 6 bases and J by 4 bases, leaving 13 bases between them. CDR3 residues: CASSPRDRYNEQFF. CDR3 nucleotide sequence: TGTGCCAGCAGCCCCCGCGACAGGTACAATGAGCAGTTCTTC.

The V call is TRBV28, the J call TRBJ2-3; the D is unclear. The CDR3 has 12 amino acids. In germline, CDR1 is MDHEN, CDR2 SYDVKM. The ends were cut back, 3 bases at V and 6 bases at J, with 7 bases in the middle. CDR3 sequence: CASSFGPDTQYF. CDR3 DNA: TGTGCCAGCAGTTTTGGGCCGGATACGCAGTATTTT.

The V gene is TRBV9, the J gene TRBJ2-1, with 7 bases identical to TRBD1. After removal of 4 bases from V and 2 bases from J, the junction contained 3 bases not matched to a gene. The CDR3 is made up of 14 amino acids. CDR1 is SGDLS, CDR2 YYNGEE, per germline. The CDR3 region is CASSLTGTYNEQFF. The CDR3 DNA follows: TGTGCCAGCAGCCTGACAGGGACCTACAATGAGCAGTTCTTC.

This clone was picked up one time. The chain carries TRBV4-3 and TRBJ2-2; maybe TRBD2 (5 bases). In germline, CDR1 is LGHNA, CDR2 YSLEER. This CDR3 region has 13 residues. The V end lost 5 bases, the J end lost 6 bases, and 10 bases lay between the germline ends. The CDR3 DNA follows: TGCGCCAGCAGCTCCGGACTGGCCGGGGAGCTGTTTTTT. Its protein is CASSSGLAGELFF.

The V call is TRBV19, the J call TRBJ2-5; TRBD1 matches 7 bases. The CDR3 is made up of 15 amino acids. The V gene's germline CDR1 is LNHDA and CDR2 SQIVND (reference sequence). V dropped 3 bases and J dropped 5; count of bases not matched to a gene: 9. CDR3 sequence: CASSIMGDRAETQYF. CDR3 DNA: TGTGCCAGTAGTATTATGGGTGACAGGGCGGAGACCCAGTACTTC.

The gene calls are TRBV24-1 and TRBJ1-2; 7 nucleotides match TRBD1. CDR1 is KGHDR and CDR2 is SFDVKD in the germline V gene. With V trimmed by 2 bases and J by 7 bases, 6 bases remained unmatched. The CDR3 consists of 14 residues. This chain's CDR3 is CATSDWAGGGGYTF. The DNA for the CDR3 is TGTGCCACCAGTGATTGGGCAGGGGGAGGTGGCTACACCTTC.

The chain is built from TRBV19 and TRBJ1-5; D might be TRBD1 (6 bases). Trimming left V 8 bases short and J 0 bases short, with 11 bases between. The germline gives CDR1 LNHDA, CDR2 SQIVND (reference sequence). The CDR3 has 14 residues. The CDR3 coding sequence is TGTGCCAGTTATGACAGGATTAGCAATCAGCCCCAGCATTTT. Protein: CASYDRISNQPQHF.